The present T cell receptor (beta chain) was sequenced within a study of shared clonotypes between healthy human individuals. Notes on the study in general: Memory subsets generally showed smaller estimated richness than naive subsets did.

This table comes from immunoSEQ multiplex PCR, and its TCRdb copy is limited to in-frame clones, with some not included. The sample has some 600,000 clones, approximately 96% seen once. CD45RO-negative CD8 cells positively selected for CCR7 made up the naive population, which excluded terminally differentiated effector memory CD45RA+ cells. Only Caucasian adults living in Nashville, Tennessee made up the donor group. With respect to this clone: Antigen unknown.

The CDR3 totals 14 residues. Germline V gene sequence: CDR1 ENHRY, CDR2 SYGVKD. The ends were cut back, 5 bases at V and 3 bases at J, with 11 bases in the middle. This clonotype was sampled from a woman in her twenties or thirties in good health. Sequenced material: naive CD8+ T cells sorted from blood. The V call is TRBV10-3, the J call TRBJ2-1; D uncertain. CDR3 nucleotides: TGTGCCATCAGTCTGGGCGACGGCTACAATGAGCAGTTCTTC. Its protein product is CAISLGDGYNEQFF.